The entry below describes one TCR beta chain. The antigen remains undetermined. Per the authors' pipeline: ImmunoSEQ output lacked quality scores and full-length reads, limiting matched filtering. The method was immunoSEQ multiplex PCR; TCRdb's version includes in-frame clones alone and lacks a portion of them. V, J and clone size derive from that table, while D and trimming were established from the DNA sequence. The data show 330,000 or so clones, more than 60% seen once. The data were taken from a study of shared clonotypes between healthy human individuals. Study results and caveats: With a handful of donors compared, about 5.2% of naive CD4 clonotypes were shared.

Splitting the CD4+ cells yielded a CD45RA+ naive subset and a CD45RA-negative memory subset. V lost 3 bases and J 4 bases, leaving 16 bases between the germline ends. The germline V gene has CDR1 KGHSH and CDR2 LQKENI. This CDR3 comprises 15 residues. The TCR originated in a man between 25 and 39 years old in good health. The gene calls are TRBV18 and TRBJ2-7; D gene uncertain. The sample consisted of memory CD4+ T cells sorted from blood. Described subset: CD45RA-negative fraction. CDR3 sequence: CASSPARRMIYEQYF. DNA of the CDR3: TGTGCCAGCTCACCGGCCCGTCGCATGATTTACGAGCAGTACTTC.